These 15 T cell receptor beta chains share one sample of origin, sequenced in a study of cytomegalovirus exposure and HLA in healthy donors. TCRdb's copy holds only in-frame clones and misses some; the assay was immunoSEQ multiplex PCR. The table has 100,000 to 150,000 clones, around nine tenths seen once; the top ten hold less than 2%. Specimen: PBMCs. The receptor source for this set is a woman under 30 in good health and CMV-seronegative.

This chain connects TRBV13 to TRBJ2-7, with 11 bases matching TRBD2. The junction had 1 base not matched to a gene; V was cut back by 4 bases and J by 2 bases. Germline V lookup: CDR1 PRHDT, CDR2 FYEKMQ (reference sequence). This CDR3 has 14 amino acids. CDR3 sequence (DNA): TGTGCCAGCAGCTCGGGACTAGCGGCCTACGAGCAGTACTTC. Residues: CASSSGLAAYEQYF.

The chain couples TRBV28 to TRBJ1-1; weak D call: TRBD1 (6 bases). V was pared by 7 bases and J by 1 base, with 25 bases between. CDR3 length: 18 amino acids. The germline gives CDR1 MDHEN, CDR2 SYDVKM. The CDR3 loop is CASKDGFGGASRNTEAFF. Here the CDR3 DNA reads TGTGCCAGCAAAGATGGATTTGGGGGCGCCTCGAGGAACACTGAAGCTTTCTTT.

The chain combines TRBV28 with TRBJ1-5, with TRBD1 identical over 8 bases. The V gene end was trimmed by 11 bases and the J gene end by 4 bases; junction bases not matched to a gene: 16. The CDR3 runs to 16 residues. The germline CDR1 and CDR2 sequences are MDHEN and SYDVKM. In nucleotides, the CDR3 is TGTGCCGCCACCCTCCAGGGGGACAGGCTAAATCAGCCCCAGCATTTT. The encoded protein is CAATLQGDRLNQPQHF.

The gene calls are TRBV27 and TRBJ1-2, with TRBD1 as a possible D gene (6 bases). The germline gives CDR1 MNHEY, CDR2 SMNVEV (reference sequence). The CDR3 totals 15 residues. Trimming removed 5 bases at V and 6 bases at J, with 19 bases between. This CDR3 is CASSLTGLSWDGYTF. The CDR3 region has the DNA TGTGCCAGCAGTCTTACAGGGTTAAGTTGGGATGGCTACACCTTC.

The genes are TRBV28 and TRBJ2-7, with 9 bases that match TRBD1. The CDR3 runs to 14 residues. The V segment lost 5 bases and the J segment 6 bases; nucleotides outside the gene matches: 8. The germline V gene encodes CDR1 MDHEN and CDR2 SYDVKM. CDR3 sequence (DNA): TGTGCCAGCAGTCTTTCCGGGACAGGGCGCGAGCAGTACTTC. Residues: CASSLSGTGREQYF.

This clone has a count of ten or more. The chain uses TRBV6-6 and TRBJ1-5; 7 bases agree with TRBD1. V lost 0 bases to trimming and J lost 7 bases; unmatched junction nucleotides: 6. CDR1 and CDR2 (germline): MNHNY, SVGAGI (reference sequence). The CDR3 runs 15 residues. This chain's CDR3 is CASSYSSQGGQPQHF. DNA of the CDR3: TGTGCCAGCAGTTACTCAAGCCAGGGGGGCCAGCCCCAGCATTTT.

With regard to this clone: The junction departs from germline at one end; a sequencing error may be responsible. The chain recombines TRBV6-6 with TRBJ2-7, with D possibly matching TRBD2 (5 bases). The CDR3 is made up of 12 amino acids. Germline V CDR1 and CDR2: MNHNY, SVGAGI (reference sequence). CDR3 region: CASSYGLEKANF. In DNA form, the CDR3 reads TGTGCCAGCAGTTATGGACTGGAAAAGGCGAACTTC.

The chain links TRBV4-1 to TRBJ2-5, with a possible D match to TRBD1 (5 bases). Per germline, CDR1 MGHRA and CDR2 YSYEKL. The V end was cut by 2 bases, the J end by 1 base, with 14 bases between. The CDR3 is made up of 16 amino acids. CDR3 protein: CASSQIYRRSQETQYF. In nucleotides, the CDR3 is TGCGCCAGCAGCCAAATTTACAGGCGAAGCCAAGAGACCCAGTACTTC.

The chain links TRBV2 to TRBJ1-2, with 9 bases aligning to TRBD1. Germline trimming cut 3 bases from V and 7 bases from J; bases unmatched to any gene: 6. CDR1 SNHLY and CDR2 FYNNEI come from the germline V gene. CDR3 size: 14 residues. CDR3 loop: CASSDLQGAGGYTF. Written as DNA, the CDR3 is TGTGCCAGCAGTGATCTACAGGGGGCGGGTGGCTACACCTTC.

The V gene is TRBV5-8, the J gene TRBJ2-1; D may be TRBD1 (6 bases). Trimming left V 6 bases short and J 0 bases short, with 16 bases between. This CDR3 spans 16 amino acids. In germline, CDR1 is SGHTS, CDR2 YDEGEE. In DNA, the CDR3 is TGTGCCAGCACCACGCCCACAGGGAGCTCCTACAATGAGCAGTTCTTC. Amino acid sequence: CASTTPTGSSYNEQFF.

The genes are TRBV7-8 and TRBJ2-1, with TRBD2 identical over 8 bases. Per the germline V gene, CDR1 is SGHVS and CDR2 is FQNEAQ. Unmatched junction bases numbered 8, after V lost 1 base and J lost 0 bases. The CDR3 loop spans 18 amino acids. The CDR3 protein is CASSLGLAGGSSYNEQFF. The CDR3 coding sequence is TGTGCCAGCAGCTTAGGCCTAGCGGGCGGGAGCTCCTACAATGAGCAGTTCTTC. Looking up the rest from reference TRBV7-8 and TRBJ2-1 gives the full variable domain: GAGVSQSPRYKVAKRGQDVALRCDPISGHVSLFWYQQALGQGPEFLTYFQNEAQLDKSGLPSDRFFAERPEGSVSTLKIQRTQQEDSAVYLCASSLGLAGGSSYNEQFFGPGTRLTVL.

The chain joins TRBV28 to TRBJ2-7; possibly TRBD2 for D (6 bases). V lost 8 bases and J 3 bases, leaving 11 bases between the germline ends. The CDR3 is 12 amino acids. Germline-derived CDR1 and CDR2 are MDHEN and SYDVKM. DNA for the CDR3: TGTGCCAGCGGGACTGATCTCTACGAGCAGTACTTC. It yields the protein CASGTDLYEQYF.

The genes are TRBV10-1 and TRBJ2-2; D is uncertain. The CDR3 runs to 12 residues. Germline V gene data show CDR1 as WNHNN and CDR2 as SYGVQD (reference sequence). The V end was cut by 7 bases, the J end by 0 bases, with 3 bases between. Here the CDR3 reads CASTANTGELFF. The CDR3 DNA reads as TGCGCCAGCACTGCGAACACCGGGGAGCTGTTTTTT.

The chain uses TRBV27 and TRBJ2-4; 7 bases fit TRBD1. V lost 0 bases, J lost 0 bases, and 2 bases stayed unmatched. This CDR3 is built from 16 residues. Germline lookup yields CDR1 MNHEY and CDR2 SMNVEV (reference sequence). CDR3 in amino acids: CASSLSGTVAKNIQYF. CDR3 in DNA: TGTGCCAGCAGTTTATCTGGGACAGTAGCCAAAAACATTCAGTACTTC.

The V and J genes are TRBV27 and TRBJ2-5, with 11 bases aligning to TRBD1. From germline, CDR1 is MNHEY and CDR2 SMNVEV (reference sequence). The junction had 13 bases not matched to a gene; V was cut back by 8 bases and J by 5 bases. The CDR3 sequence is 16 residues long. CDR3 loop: CASSRRRTGGSETQYF. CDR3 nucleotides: TGTGCCAGCTCTCGAAGACGGACAGGGGGCTCGGAGACCCAGTACTTC.